This T cell receptor beta chain was found in a study of CD8+ T cells in alopecia areata. Study-wide context: The drug, tofacitinib, lasted 6 to 18 months, followed by 6 months off drug.

After isolation, RNA underwent reverse transcription to generate cDNA as the sequencing template. Only in-frame clones appear in the TCRdb table, and some are missing; sequencing was by immunoSEQ multiplex PCR. The data show around 300,000 clones, 45% to 70% seen once. Documented treatment: oral pan-JAK inhibitor, 5-10 mg twice daily. Trimming shortened V by 5 bases and J by 7 bases, and 15 bases separated the two germline ends. The CDR3 consists of 15 residues. CDR1 is SGHTA, CDR2 FQGNSA, per germline. The sequencing used CD4+ T cells sorted from blood, collected around week 54, from a patient treated with tofacitinib. The sequence came from a human donor with alopecia areata. V gene TRBV7-2 combines with J gene TRBJ1-6; a possible D gene is TRBD1 (5 bases). The CDR3 reads CASSPTGGLNSPLHF. Here the CDR3 DNA reads TGTGCCAGCAGCCCCACAGGAGGCCTCAATTCACCCCTCCACTTT.